This T cell receptor beta chain was found in a study of spatial heterogeneity in lung cancer. Study-wide results and caveats: Expanded alpha and beta TCR counts within tumors tracked tumor mutation counts.

The CDR3 extends over 13 amino acids. Germline CDR1 and CDR2: MDHEN and SYDVKM. Trimming stripped 8 bases from V and 0 bases from J, with 5 bases between. Worth noting for this clonotype: What it binds is unknown.

The time point denotes: sample taken at primary tumor resection. TCRdb passed the 5' RACE reads through MiXCR, listing each CDR3 protein once. The sample shows fewer than 5,000 distinct CDR3 sequences, approximately 9.1% of them seen only once. Sequenced material: lung tumor tissue, taken at surgery. This clonotype was sampled from a male donor with early-stage non-small cell lung cancer. The rearrangement links TRBV28 to TRBJ1-6; the D is unclear. In DNA form, the CDR3 reads TGTGCCAGCTTAAGCTCCTATAATTCACCCCTCCACTTT. This translates into CASLSSYNSPLHF.